What follows is one T cell receptor beta chain and its context. All of the isolated RNA was reverse transcribed, so expressed TCRB transcripts were sequenced. Profiling relied on immunoSEQ multiplex PCR, and the TCRdb table lists in-frame clones only, not all of them. The sample holds under 950,000 clones, about a sixth seen once. This entry belongs to a study of beta chain features in type 1 diabetes. The germline gives CDR1 SGHTA, CDR2 FQGNSA. V lost 4 bases and J 7 bases, leaving 22 bases between the germline ends. This CDR3 has 17 residues. This TCR was recovered from a young woman in good health. Specimen: naive CD4+ T cells from blood. This chain uses TRBV7-2 with TRBJ2-2; D might be TRBD2 (6 bases). CDR3 nucleotides: TGTGCCAGCAGCTCCGCTCTAGCGTCATCGTTAGTCGGGGAGCTGTTTTTT. Its translation: CASSSALASSLVGELFF.